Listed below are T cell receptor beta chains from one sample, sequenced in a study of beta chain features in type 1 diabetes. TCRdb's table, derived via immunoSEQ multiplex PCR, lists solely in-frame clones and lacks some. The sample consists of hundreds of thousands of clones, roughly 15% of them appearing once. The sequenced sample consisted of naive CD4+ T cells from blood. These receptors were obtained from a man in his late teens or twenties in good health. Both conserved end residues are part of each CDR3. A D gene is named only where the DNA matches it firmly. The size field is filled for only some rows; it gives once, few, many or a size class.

CDR3 protein: CAISELGAREQYF
CDR3 DNA: TGTGCCATCAGTGAGTTAGGCGCCCGGGAGCAGTACTTC
clone size: -
CDR3 length: 13
D gene: -
J gene: TRBJ2-7
V gene: TRBV10-3

CDR3 protein: CASSQEAGRWNTEAFF
CDR3 DNA: TGCGCCAGCAGCCAAGAGGCGGGGAGGTGGAACACTGAAGCTTTCTTT
clone size: once
CDR3 length: 16
D gene: -
J gene: TRBJ1-1
V gene: TRBV4-1

CDR3 protein: CASSAQARGLYF
CDR3 DNA: TGTGCCAGCAGCGCCCAGGCCCGAGGTCTCTATTTT
clone size: -
CDR3 length: 12
D gene: -
J gene: TRBJ2-3
V gene: TRBV7-2

CDR3 protein: CASSFYNEQFF
CDR3 DNA: TGTGCCAGCAGCTTCTACAATGAGCAGTTCTTC
clone size: few
CDR3 length: 11
D gene: -
J gene: TRBJ2-1
V gene: TRBV5-6

CDR3 protein: CASSFETVSEAFF
CDR3 DNA: TGTGCCAGCAGTTTTGAGACAGTTTCTGAAGCTTTCTTT
clone size: -
CDR3 length: 13
D gene: -
J gene: TRBJ1-1
V gene: TRBV28

CDR3 protein: CASTVSRSQDTQYF
CDR3 DNA: TGTGCCAGCACCGTCTCCCGGTCGCAAGATACGCAGTATTTT
clone size: few
CDR3 length: 14
D gene: -
J gene: TRBJ2-3
V gene: TRBV6-1

CDR3 protein: CASSRETKNIQYF
CDR3 DNA: TGTGCCAGCAGCCGGGAGACCAAAAACATTCAGTACTTC
clone size: few
CDR3 length: 13
D gene: -
J gene: TRBJ2-4
V gene: TRBV6-1

CDR3 protein: CASSFDRGREGTQYF
CDR3 DNA: TGCGCCAGCAGTTTCGACAGGGGGCGTGAGGGGACCCAGTACTTC
clone size: few
CDR3 length: 15
D gene: TRBD1
J gene: TRBJ2-5
V gene: TRBV5-1

CDR3 protein: CSVGTGLPFF
CDR3 DNA: TGCAGCGTCGGGACAGGATTACCTTTCTTT
clone size: few
CDR3 length: 10
D gene: TRBD1
J gene: TRBJ1-1
V gene: TRBV29-1

CDR3 protein: CASSPTRRDRNTEAFF
CDR3 DNA: TGTGCCAGCAGCCCAACCAGACGGGACAGGAACACTGAAGCTTTCTTT
clone size: -
CDR3 length: 16
D gene: TRBD1
J gene: TRBJ1-1
V gene: TRBV7-9

CDR3 protein: CASSQAPDSSGANVLTF
CDR3 DNA: TGCGCCAGCAGCCAAGCACCAGACAGCTCTGGGGCCAACGTCCTGACTTTC
clone size: few
CDR3 length: 17
D gene: -
J gene: TRBJ2-6
V gene: TRBV4-1

CDR3 protein: CASSEGGRAGTDTQYF
CDR3 DNA: TGTGCCAGCAGTGAAGGTGGGAGGGCCGGAACAGATACGCAGTATTTT
clone size: few
CDR3 length: 16
D gene: TRBD2
J gene: TRBJ2-3
V gene: TRBV25-1

CDR3 protein: CASSYRTGTSGRTLAKNIQYF
CDR3 DNA: TGTGCCAGCAGTTACCGCACAGGGACTAGCGGGAGGACCCTAGCCAAAAACATTCAGTACTTC
clone size: few
CDR3 length: 21
D gene: TRBD2
J gene: TRBJ2-4
V gene: TRBV13

CDR3 protein: CASSYQGASTDTQYF
CDR3 DNA: TGTGCCAGCAGTTACCAGGGGGCGAGCACAGATACGCAGTATTTT
clone size: -
CDR3 length: 15
D gene: TRBD1
J gene: TRBJ2-3
V gene: TRBV6-5

CDR3 protein: CASSQVLLVETQYF
CDR3 DNA: TGCGCCAGCAGCCAAGTCTTGTTAGTAGAGACCCAGTACTTC
clone size: -
CDR3 length: 14
D gene: -
J gene: TRBJ2-5
V gene: TRBV4-1

CDR3 protein: CASRTGQPSTDTQYF
CDR3 DNA: TGTGCCAGCAGAACGGGACAGCCAAGCACAGATACGCAGTATTTT
clone size: few
CDR3 length: 15
D gene: TRBD1
J gene: TRBJ2-3
V gene: TRBV28

CDR3 protein: CASSSGEGPYNEQFF
CDR3 DNA: TGTGCCAGCAGCTCCGGAGAGGGACCATACAATGAGCAGTTCTTC
clone size: few
CDR3 length: 15
D gene: -
J gene: TRBJ2-1
V gene: TRBV7-9

CDR3 protein: CAYTDRTDTQYF
CDR3 DNA: TGTGCCTATACGGACAGGACAGATACGCAGTATTTT
clone size: -
CDR3 length: 12
D gene: TRBD1
J gene: TRBJ2-3
V gene: TRBV30

CDR3 protein: CASSSLLRDRESSGNTIYF
CDR3 DNA: TGTGCCAGCAGCTCGCTCCTACGGGACAGGGAGAGTTCTGGAAACACCATATATTTT
clone size: -
CDR3 length: 19
D gene: TRBD1
J gene: TRBJ1-3
V gene: TRBV7-6

CDR3 protein: CSVARGQHNEQFF
CDR3 DNA: TGCAGCGTTGCCCGGGGGCAACACAATGAGCAGTTCTTC
clone size: few
CDR3 length: 13
D gene: -
J gene: TRBJ2-1
V gene: TRBV29-1

CDR3 protein: CSVETSAYEQYF
CDR3 DNA: TGCAGCGTTGAAACGAGCGCCTACGAGCAGTACTTC
clone size: -
CDR3 length: 12
D gene: -
J gene: TRBJ2-7
V gene: TRBV29-1

CDR3 protein: CASSLTPERRQETQYF
CDR3 DNA: TGCGCCAGCAGCTTGACCCCGGAGCGCCGCCAAGAGACCCAGTACTTC
clone size: -
CDR3 length: 16
D gene: -
J gene: TRBJ2-5
V gene: TRBV5-1

CDR3 protein: CASSYSFGAGDTEAFF
CDR3 DNA: TGTGCCAGCAGTTACTCGTTCGGGGCGGGTGACACTGAAGCTTTCTTT
clone size: -
CDR3 length: 16
D gene: -
J gene: TRBJ1-1
V gene: TRBV6-5

CDR3 protein: CASSLVSPGGYTF
CDR3 DNA: TGCGCCAGCAGCTTGGTCTCCCCCGGGGGCTACACCTTC
clone size: few
CDR3 length: 13
D gene: -
J gene: TRBJ1-2
V gene: TRBV5-1

CDR3 protein: CASSPLDRPSGANVLTF
CDR3 DNA: TGTGCCAGCAGTCCCCTGGACAGGCCCTCTGGGGCCAACGTCCTGACTTTC
clone size: few
CDR3 length: 17
D gene: TRBD1
J gene: TRBJ2-6
V gene: TRBV27

CDR3 protein: CASREGAQYGYTF
CDR3 DNA: TGTGCCAGCAGGGAGGGGGCCCAATATGGCTACACCTTC
clone size: few
CDR3 length: 13
D gene: TRBD1
J gene: TRBJ1-2
V gene: TRBV6-6

CDR3 protein: CASSLGGQRRTGELFF
CDR3 DNA: TGTGCCAGCAGTTTAGGGGGACAGAGACGCACCGGGGAGCTGTTTTTT
clone size: -
CDR3 length: 16
D gene: TRBD1
J gene: TRBJ2-2
V gene: TRBV28

CDR3 protein: CSVGPGQNYEQYF
CDR3 DNA: TGCAGCGTTGGCCCCGGACAGAACTACGAGCAGTACTTC
clone size: few
CDR3 length: 13
D gene: -
J gene: TRBJ2-7
V gene: TRBV29-1

CDR3 protein: CASSPRGPELYGYTF
CDR3 DNA: TGTGCCAGCAGTCCTCGGGGGCCCGAGCTCTATGGCTACACCTTC
clone size: -
CDR3 length: 15
D gene: -
J gene: TRBJ1-2
V gene: TRBV6-5

CDR3 protein: CASSYSDRVGKNIQYF
CDR3 DNA: TGTGCCAGCAGTTACTCGGACAGGGTGGGCAAAAACATTCAGTACTTC
clone size: -
CDR3 length: 16
D gene: TRBD1
J gene: TRBJ2-4
V gene: TRBV6-5

CDR3 protein: CASSYDRTGGYGYTF
CDR3 DNA: TGTGCCAGCAGTTACGACCGGACAGGAGGCTATGGCTACACCTTC
clone size: few
CDR3 length: 15
D gene: TRBD1
J gene: TRBJ1-2
V gene: TRBV6-5

CDR3 protein: CAWRPEEETQYF
CDR3 DNA: TGTGCCTGGAGACCAGAGGAGGAGACCCAGTACTTC
clone size: -
CDR3 length: 12
D gene: -
J gene: TRBJ2-5
V gene: TRBV30

CDR3 protein: CASSPGLASTDTQYF
CDR3 DNA: TGTGCCAGCAGCCCAGGGCTAGCGAGCACAGATACGCAGTATTTT
clone size: -
CDR3 length: 15
D gene: -
J gene: TRBJ2-3
V gene: TRBV7-2

CDR3 protein: CASSQAGRPYEQYF
CDR3 DNA: TGCGCCAGCAGCCAGGCGGGTCGCCCCTACGAGCAGTACTTC
clone size: -
CDR3 length: 14
D gene: -
J gene: TRBJ2-7
V gene: TRBV4-3